The 13 T cell receptor beta chains below all came from one sample that was sequenced in a study of shared clonotypes between healthy human individuals. Here immunoSEQ multiplex PCR was the method, and the copy in TCRdb shows in-frame clones only, minus some. The table shows around 510,000 clones, with around 80% occurring only once. Sequences were obtained from PBMCs. These TCRs come from a woman aged 40-49 years in good health. Some clones in this sample may be carry-over from other donors' samples.

This chain joins TRBV23-1 and TRBJ2-4, with D unresolved. TRBV23-1 qualifies as an ORF whose function is uncertain. The CDR3 has 12 amino acids. Deletions cut 2 bases from V and 9 bases from J, with 8 bases between. The CDR3 region has the DNA TGCGCCAGCAGTCAACCCCGAGGCATTCAGTACTTC. Amino acids: CASSQPRGIQYF.

V gene TRBV7-8 combines with J gene TRBJ1-5; no clear D gene. Per the germline V gene, CDR1 is SGHVS and CDR2 is FQNEAQ. The CDR3 totals 16 residues. With 4 bases removed from V and 4 bases from J, the gap between germline ends came to 17 bases. The CDR3 spells CASSSRDLYSNQPQHF. CDR3 bases: TGTGCCAGCAGCTCGAGGGATCTTTATAGTAATCAGCCCCAGCATTTT. The variable domain in full, completed from reference TRBV7-8 and TRBJ1-5, reads GAGVSQSPRYKVAKRGQDVALRCDPISGHVSLFWYQQALGQGPEFLTYFQNEAQLDKSGLPSDRFFAERPEGSVSTLKIQRTQQEDSAVYLCASSSRDLYSNQPQHFGDGTRLSIL.

The chain combines TRBV5-6 with TRBJ2-1; a weak D match, TRBD2 (6 bases). This CDR3 contains 18 residues. CDR1 and CDR2 from the germline V gene are SGHDT and YYEEEE. Trimming left V 1 base short and J 3 bases short, with 20 bases between. The CDR3 is CASSLSWGGGRHYNEQFF. The CDR3 bases are TGTGCCAGCAGCTTGTCTTGGGGAGGCGGCCGTCACTACAATGAGCAGTTCTTC.

This chain connects TRBV18 to TRBJ2-2; D gene ambiguous. Germline V gene data show CDR1 as KGHSH and CDR2 as LQKENI. The CDR3 is made up of 15 amino acids. The V end lost 1 base, the J end lost 4 bases, and 10 bases lay between the germline ends. CDR3 loop: CASSPLIPLTGELFF. Here the CDR3 DNA reads TGTGCCAGCTCACCACTTATCCCCCTCACCGGGGAGCTGTTTTTT.

This clone has only a few counts. The DNA for the CDR3 is TGTGCCAGCAGCTTGCGGCGGGAGGGAGGCGAGCAGTACTTC. Protein: CASSLRREGGEQYF. The chain links TRBV5-4 to TRBJ2-7, with TRBD2 matching over 9 bases. This CDR3 spans 14 amino acids. Trimming at V came to 1 base and at J to 6 bases, leaving 5 bases not matched to a gene. The germline CDR1 and CDR2 sequences are SGHNT and YYREEE (reference sequence).

With respect to this clone: One end of the junction varies from germline; a read error may be responsible. Other DNA sequences within the sample encode an identical CDR3. In nucleotides, the CDR3 is TGTGCCAGCAGCCAAGGTGGGGGGGAAGGAAAAAACTATGGCTACACCTTT. This sequence encodes CASSQGGGEGKNYGYTF. This rearrangement joins TRBV4-2 to TRBJ1-2; tentative D call: TRBD1 (5 bases). The CDR3 extends over 17 amino acids. Germline V CDR1 and CDR2: LGHNA, YNFKEQ.

This sequence joins TRBV10-2 and TRBJ2-5; 11 bases are shared with TRBD2. This CDR3 region has 16 residues. Unmatched junction bases numbered 8, after V lost 6 bases and J lost 2 bases. Germline lookup yields CDR1 WSHSY and CDR2 SAAADI. CDR3 loop: CASRDIAGGRQETQYF. In DNA, the CDR3 is TGCGCCAGCAGGGACATAGCGGGAGGGCGGCAAGAGACCCAGTACTTC.

This chain joins TRBV10-3 and TRBJ1-1; TRBD1 matches at 10 bases. This CDR3 contains 14 residues. Germline CDR1 reads ENHRY; CDR2 reads SYGVKD. The trim removed 10 bases at V and 1 base at J, leaving 6 bases unmatched. CDR3 DNA sequence: TGTGCCACTTCCGGGACAGGGGCGAACACTGAAGCTTTCTTT. Its translation: CATSGTGANTEAFF.

This chain links TRBV4-1 with TRBJ2-7; 11 positions match TRBD2. From germline, CDR1 is MGHRA and CDR2 YSYEKL. V was pared by 0 bases and J by 4 bases, with 5 bases of the junction left unmatched. The CDR3 contains 16 residues. CDR3 residues: CASSQDYTSGRYEQYF. The CDR3, as DNA: TGCGCCAGCAGCCAAGATTATACTAGCGGGAGATACGAGCAGTACTTC.

CDR3 DNA: TGTGCCAGCACGAGACAGGCCATTAGGGGCTACACCTTC. It translates to CASTRQAIRGYTF. The V call is TRBV2, the J call TRBJ1-2; weak D call: TRBD1 (6 bases). The ends were cut back, 7 bases at V and 8 bases at J, with 17 bases in the middle. Germline CDR1 reads SNHLY; CDR2 reads FYNNEI. This CDR3 region has 13 residues.

Turning to this clone: Compared with germline, one end of the junction differs, possibly owing to a read error. This same CDR3 is encoded by further DNA sequences in the sample. The CDR3 loop is CASSPRTGTNTGELFF. CDR3 coding DNA: TGTGCCAGCAGCCCTCGGACAGGAACGAACACAGGGGAGCTGTTTTTT. J is TRBJ2-2 and V is TRBV9, with 7 positions matching TRBD1. This CDR3 has 16 residues. Germline assignment: CDR1 SGDLS and CDR2 YYNGEE. The whole variable domain, filled in from reference TRBV9 and TRBJ2-2, reads DSGVTQTPKHLITATGQRVTLRCSPRSGDLSVYWYQQSLDQGLQFLIQYYNGEERAKGNILERFSAQQFPDLHSELNLSSLELGDSALYFCASSPRTGTNTGELFFGEGSRLTVL.

About this clone itself: At one end the junction does not follow the germline gene, possibly because of a read error. The chain is built from TRBV27 and TRBJ2-7; 12 nucleotides align to TRBD2. This CDR3 contains 16 residues. Germline V gene lookup returns CDR1 MNHEY and CDR2 SMNVEV (reference sequence). CDR3 amino acids: CASSRLAGVGSYEQCF. The CDR3 coding sequence is TGTGCCAGCAGCAGACTAGCGGGAGTTGGTTCCTACGAGCAGTGCTTC.

In this sample, this clone turned up once. The chain combines TRBV5-1 with TRBJ2-7; 13 bases are a match to TRBD2. The J segment lost 6 bases and the V segment lost 0 bases, leaving 3 bases of the junction unmatched. The CDR3 runs 15 residues. Germline V CDR1 and CDR2: SGHRS, YFSETQ. This chain's CDR3 is CASSLEGLAGSEQYF. Written as DNA, the CDR3 is TGCGCCAGCAGCTTGGAGGGACTAGCGGGGTCCGAGCAGTACTTC.